What follows describes a single TCR beta chain. The CDR3 has 15 amino acids. The V segment lost 2 bases and the J segment 6 bases; nucleotides outside the gene matches: 9. Germline values: CDR1 GTSNPN, CDR2 SVGIG (reference sequence). Data came from immunoSEQ multiplex PCR; TCRdb stores just in-frame clones and leaves some out. The table shows fewer than 100,000 clones, with 86% occurring only once. This sample was included in a study of cytotoxic CD8 clonotypes in ibrutinib-treated CLL. The J gene is TRBJ1-1, the V gene TRBV30; TRBD1 matches 10 bases. The sample was PBMCs, taken before ibrutinib treatment. This clonotype was obtained from a human donor with chronic lymphocytic leukemia. In nucleotides, the CDR3 is TGTGCCTGGAGTCGGAGACAGGGGGCGAAGTCTGAAGCTTTCTTT. It translates to CAWSRRQGAKSEAFF.